The 20 T cell receptor beta chains reported below all come from one sample, sequenced in a study of cytomegalovirus exposure and HLA in healthy donors. Primers: 60 Vbeta forward and 13 Jbeta reverse. Clones were read by immunoSEQ multiplex PCR, and TCRdb kept only the in-frame ones, dropping some. The repertoire includes approximately 200,000 clones, around 80% of them detected once, and around 4.3% sits in the top ten. Sequenced sample: PBMCs. These receptors came from a woman aged 25 to 45 in good health and CMV-seropositive.

The chain recombines TRBV6-5 with TRBJ2-3; 7 bases line up with TRBD1. Germline values: CDR1 MNHEY, CDR2 SVGAGI. After removal of 6 bases from V and 0 bases from J, the junction contained 3 bases not matched to a gene. The CDR3 spans 14 residues. CDR3 nucleotide sequence: TGTGCCAGCAGGACAGGGTTTAGCACAGATACGCAGTATTTT. Residues: CASRTGFSTDTQYF.

This clone was seen only a few times. The chain has TRBV23-1 and TRBJ2-1, with TRBD2 matching 14 bases. TRBV23-1 is recorded as an ORF, its role being uncertain. The trim removed 2 bases at V and 0 bases at J, leaving 9 bases unmatched. This CDR3 region has 20 residues. Here the CDR3 reads CASSQTGTSGGYSSYNEQFF. The DNA of the CDR3 is TGCGCCAGCAGTCAAACCGGGACTAGCGGGGGCTATAGCTCCTACAATGAGCAGTTCTTC.

This clone was seen a few times. The rearrangement uses TRBV11-2 and TRBJ1-5, with D uncertain. This CDR3 is built from 13 residues. Germline V gene sequence: CDR1 SGHAT, CDR2 FQNNGV. Trimming shortened V by 5 bases and J by 3 bases, and 8 bases separated the two germline ends. The DNA of the CDR3 is TGTGCCAGCAGCACCCGAGCCAATCAGCCCCAGCATTTT. Translating gives CASSTRANQPQHF.

The V call is TRBV4-1, the J call TRBJ2-7; 7 positions agree with TRBD2. Germline values: CDR1 MGHRA, CDR2 YSYEKL. The CDR3 loop spans 15 amino acids. V lost 4 bases and J lost 0; bases outside the gene matches: 6. The CDR3 sequence is CASSRLAGSSYEQYF. The CDR3 bases are TGCGCCAGCAGCCGATTAGCGGGTAGCTCCTACGAGCAGTACTTC.

The rearrangement uses TRBV7-7 and TRBJ2-5, with 8 bases identical to TRBD2. Germline CDR1 reads SSHAT; CDR2 reads FNYEAQ (reference sequence). The length of the CDR3 is 16 residues. Unmatched junction bases numbered 9, after V lost 1 base and J lost 5 bases. For the CDR3, the DNA is TGTGCCAGCAGCTTAGGCTATCGGGGGGGGATGGAGACCCAGTACTTC. It encodes CASSLGYRGGMETQYF.

The chain couples TRBV7-6 to TRBJ1-2; 9 bases line up with TRBD1. The CDR3 consists of 15 residues. V lost 5 bases, J lost 3 bases, and 7 bases stayed unmatched. Per the germline V gene, CDR1 is SGHVS and CDR2 is FNYEAQ. The CDR3 nucleotides read TGTGCCAGCAGCCCCAGGGACAGGGATTACTATGGCTACACCTTC. Translating gives CASSPRDRDYYGYTF.

This rearrangement joins TRBV2 to TRBJ2-3; 7 positions agree with TRBD1. CDR3 size: 15 residues. The V gene's germline CDR1 is SNHLY and CDR2 FYNNEI. Germline trimming cut 8 bases from V and 4 bases from J; bases unmatched to any gene: 12. CDR3 nucleotides: TGTGCCAGCGGAAGGACAGGCAGTTGGCCAGATACGCAGTATTTT. This codes for CASGRTGSWPDTQYF.

This chain joins TRBV6-6 and TRBJ2-7, with a weak D call TRBD1 (6 bases). The germline CDR1 and CDR2 sequences are MNHNY and SVGAGI (reference sequence). V dropped 6 bases and J dropped 5 bases, with 17 bases sitting between them. This CDR3 contains 14 residues. The CDR3 DNA sequence: TGTGCCAGCAGCCTGGGACAAGGAAACCACGAGCAGTACTTC. It is translated as CASSLGQGNHEQYF.

This clone turned up a few times. Here the CDR3 DNA reads TGTGCCAGCAAACCCCAACAGGGAAGTGAAAAACTGTTTTTT. Its translation is CASKPQQGSEKLFF. This chain links TRBV2 with TRBJ1-4; a possible D gene is TRBD1 (6 bases). V was cut by 7 bases and J by 7 bases, with 16 bases left in between. The CDR3 loop spans 14 amino acids. Germline CDR1 SNHLY, CDR2 FYNNEI. The complete variable domain, with remaining parts taken from reference TRBV2 and TRBJ1-4, reads EPEVTQTPSHQVTQMGQEVILRCVPISNHLYFYWYRQILGQKVEFLVSFYNNEISEKSEIFDDQFSVERPDGSNFTLKIRSTKLEDSAMYFCASKPQQGSEKLFFGSGTQLSVL.

To note about this clone: The junction departs from germline at one end; a sequencing error may be responsible. The chain uses TRBV2 and TRBJ2-5; 7 nucleotides line up with TRBD1. CDR1 SNHLY and CDR2 FYNNEI come from the germline V gene. The CDR3 runs 13 residues. The CDR3 is CASREGRQGDQYF. The CDR3 DNA is TGTGCCAGCAGGGAAGGTCGACAGGGCGATCAGTACTTC.

This clone was seen just once. The rearrangement links TRBV4-3 to TRBJ2-2; a weak D match, TRBD2 (6 bases). CDR1 LGHNA and CDR2 YSLEER come from the germline V gene. V lost 4 bases and J 1 base, leaving 13 bases between the germline ends. This CDR3 is 16 amino acids long. CDR3 DNA: TGCGCCAGCAGCCCCCTCCTGGGGGGGAACACCGGGGAGCTGTTTTTT. Translation gives CASSPLLGGNTGELFF.

J is TRBJ2-3 and V is TRBV19; possible D gene TRBD2, 5 bases. The V gene's germline CDR1 is LNHDA and CDR2 SQIVND (reference sequence). The length of the CDR3 is 16 residues. Trimming pared 7 bases from V and 0 bases from J, leaving 17 bases between. The CDR3 protein is CASTPRSGESTDTQYF. The CDR3 coding sequence is TGTGCCAGTACCCCAAGGAGCGGTGAGAGCACAGATACGCAGTATTTT.

This clone was found once. The rearrangement joins TRBV7-8 to TRBJ2-3, with D maybe TRBD2 (7 bases). In germline, CDR1 is SGHVS, CDR2 FQNEAQ. The CDR3 extends over 17 amino acids. Between the trimmed V and J ends, which lost 5 bases and 0 bases, there was a span of 18 bases. The CDR3 DNA reads as TGTGCCAGCAGCCCTTGGGGGCGGGGGATCAGCACAGATACGCAGTATTTT. The encoded protein is CASSPWGRGISTDTQYF.

V gene TRBV5-6 combines with J gene TRBJ2-2; perhaps TRBD1 as D (6 bases). CDR1 SGHDT and CDR2 YYEEEE come from the germline V gene. Between the trimmed V and J ends, which lost 3 bases and 7 bases, there was a span of 10 bases. The CDR3 is 13 residues long. The CDR3 sequence is CASSWGLGGELFF. The CDR3 nucleotides read TGTGCCAGCAGCTGGGGGCTAGGCGGGGAGCTGTTTTTT.

This clone was observed a single time. This chain uses TRBV11-3 with TRBJ2-1; 10 nucleotides match TRBD2. The ends lost 5 bases at V and 6 bases at J; junction bases unmatched: 16. CDR1 and CDR2 (germline): SGHNT, YENEEA. This CDR3 has 18 amino acids. The CDR3 DNA is TGTGCCAGCAGCCAACTTCGGTTCGGTAGCGGGAGGTTCAATGAGCAGTTCTTC. This sequence encodes CASSQLRFGSGRFNEQFF.

CDR3 residues: CASSIDTPAFNEQFF. In DNA form, the CDR3 reads TGTGCCAGTAGTATAGACACCCCAGCGTTTAATGAGCAGTTCTTC. This rearrangement joins TRBV19 to TRBJ2-1; no firm D call. The CDR3 is 15 amino acids. Germline CDR1 and CDR2: LNHDA and SQIVND (reference sequence). Trimming left V 0 bases short and J 7 bases short, with 13 bases between. The complete variable domain, with remaining parts taken from reference TRBV19 and TRBJ2-1, reads DGGITQSPKYLFRKEGQNVTLSCEQNLNHDAMYWYRQDPGQGLRLIYYSQIVNDFQKGDIAEGYSVSREKKESFPLTVTSAQKNPTAFYLCASSIDTPAFNEQFFGPGTRLTVL.

The chain couples TRBV10-3 to TRBJ2-2; 7 positions match TRBD1. The length of the CDR3 is 13 residues. V was pared by 11 bases and J by 4 bases, with 7 bases of the junction left unmatched. The germline V gene encodes CDR1 ENHRY and CDR2 SYGVKD. CDR3 residues: CAHQAGGTGELFF. CDR3 DNA: TGTGCCCATCAAGCAGGGGGCACCGGGGAGCTGTTTTTT.

The CDR3 reads CSVVGGVGPNTGELFF. CDR3 nucleotides: TGCAGCGTTGTCGGGGGGGTAGGCCCGAACACCGGGGAGCTGTTTTTT. V usage is TRBV29-1 and J usage is TRBJ2-2; 8 bases agree with TRBD2. CDR3 length: 16 amino acids. Germline CDR1 is SQVTM and CDR2 is ANQGSEA. After removal of 4 bases from V and 0 bases from J, the junction contained 7 bases not matched to a gene.

The chain combines TRBV18 with TRBJ1-2; possible D gene TRBD1, 5 bases. Per the germline V gene, CDR1 is KGHSH and CDR2 is LQKENI. There are 16 residues in the CDR3. The V and J ends lost 4 bases and 6 bases respectively, with 21 bases between them. CDR3 DNA sequence: TGTGCCAGCTCACTCAGGGCAGATCTCACTTTAAATGGCTACACCTTC. Translation: CASSLRADLTLNGYTF.

This chain uses TRBV19 with TRBJ2-1; tentative D call: TRBD2 (5 bases). Trimming removed 7 bases at V and 7 bases at J, with 14 bases between. The CDR3 is 13 residues long. CDR1 is LNHDA and CDR2 is SQIVND in the germline V gene (reference sequence). CDR3 residues: CASMGSLGNEQFF. The CDR3 DNA follows: TGTGCCAGTATGGGGAGCTTGGGGAATGAGCAGTTCTTC.